This T cell receptor (beta chain) was sequenced during a study of shared clonotypes between healthy human individuals. The wider study: For every donor, three CD4 naive, three CD4 memory, two CD8 naive and one CD8 memory plates were used.

Findings of the study overall: What limited the represented genetic and exposure-history diversity was the small number of donors. Generally, estimated richness proved larger in naive subsets than it did in memory subsets.

Naive CD45RA+ and memory CD45RA-negative subsets were split from CD4+ cells. On this clone itself: What it binds is not known.

Libraries were prepared by immunoSEQ multiplex PCR; TCRdb keeps only in-frame clonotypes and omits some of them. The sample has 1,400,000 or so clones; 98% to 99% are singletons. The CDR3 extends over 12 amino acids. Trimming cost V 1 base and J 3 bases, with 3 bases left between them. CDR1 and CDR2 from the germline V gene are LNHNV and YYDKDF (reference sequence). J is TRBJ1-2 and V is TRBV15, with unresolved D. The receptor's source is a man aged 25 to 40 in good health. Sequencing used naive CD4+ T cells sorted from blood. Regarding subset: CD45RA+ positively selected. CDR3 sequence: CATSRVDYGYTF. DNA for the CDR3: TGTGCCACCAGCAGAGTTGACTATGGCTACACCTTC.